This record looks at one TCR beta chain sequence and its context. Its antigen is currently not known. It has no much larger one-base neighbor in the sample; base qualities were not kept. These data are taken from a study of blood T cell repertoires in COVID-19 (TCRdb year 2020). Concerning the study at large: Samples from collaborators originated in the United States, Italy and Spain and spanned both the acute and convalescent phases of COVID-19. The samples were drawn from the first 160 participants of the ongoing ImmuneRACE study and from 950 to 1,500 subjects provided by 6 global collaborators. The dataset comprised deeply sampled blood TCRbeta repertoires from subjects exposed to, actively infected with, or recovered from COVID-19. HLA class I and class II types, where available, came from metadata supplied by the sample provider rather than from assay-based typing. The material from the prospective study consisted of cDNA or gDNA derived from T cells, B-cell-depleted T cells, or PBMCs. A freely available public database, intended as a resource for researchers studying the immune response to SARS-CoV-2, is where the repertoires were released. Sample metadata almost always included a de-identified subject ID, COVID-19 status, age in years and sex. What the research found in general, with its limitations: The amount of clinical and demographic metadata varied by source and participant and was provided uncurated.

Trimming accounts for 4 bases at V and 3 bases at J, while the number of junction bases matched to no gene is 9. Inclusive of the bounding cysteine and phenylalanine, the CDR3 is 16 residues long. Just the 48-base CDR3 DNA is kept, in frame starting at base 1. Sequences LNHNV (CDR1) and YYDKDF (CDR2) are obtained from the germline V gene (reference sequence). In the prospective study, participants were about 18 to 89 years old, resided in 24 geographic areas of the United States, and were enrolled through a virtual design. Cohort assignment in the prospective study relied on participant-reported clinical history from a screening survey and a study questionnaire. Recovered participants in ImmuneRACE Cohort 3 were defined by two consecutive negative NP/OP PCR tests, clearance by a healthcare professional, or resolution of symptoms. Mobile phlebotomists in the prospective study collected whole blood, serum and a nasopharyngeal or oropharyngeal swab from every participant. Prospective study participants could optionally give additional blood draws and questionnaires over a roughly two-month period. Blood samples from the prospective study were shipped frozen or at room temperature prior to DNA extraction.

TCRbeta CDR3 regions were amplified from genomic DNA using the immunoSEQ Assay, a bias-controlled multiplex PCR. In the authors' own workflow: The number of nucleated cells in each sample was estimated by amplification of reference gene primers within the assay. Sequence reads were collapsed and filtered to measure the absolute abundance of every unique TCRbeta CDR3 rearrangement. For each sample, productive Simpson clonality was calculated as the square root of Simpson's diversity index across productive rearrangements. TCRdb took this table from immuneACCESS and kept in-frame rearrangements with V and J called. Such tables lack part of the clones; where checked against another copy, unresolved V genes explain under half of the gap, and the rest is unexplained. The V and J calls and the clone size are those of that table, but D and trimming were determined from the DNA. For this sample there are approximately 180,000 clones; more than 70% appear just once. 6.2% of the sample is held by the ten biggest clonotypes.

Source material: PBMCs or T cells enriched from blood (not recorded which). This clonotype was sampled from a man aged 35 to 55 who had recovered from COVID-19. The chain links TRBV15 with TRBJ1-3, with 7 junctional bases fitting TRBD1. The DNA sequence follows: TGTGCCACCAGCAAAACTCCCGGACAGGTTGGAAACACCATATATTTT. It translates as CATSKTPGQVGNTIYF.